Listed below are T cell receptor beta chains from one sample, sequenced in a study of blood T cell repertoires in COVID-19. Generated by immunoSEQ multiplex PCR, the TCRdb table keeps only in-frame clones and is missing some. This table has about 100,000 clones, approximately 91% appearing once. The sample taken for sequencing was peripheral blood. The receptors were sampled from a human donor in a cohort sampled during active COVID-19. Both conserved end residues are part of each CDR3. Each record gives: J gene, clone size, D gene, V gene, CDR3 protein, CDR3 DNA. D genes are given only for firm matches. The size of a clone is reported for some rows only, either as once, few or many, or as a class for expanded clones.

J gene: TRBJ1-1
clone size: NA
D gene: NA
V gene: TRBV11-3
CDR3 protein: CASSLGPQGNTEAFF
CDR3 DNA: TGTGCCAGCAGCTTAGGTCCTCAGGGGAACACTGAAGCTTTCTTT

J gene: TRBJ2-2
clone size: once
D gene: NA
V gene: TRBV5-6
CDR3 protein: CASSSWRTNANTGELFF
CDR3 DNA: TGTGCCAGCAGCTCTTGGCGGACAAACGCGAACACCGGGGAGCTGTTTTTT

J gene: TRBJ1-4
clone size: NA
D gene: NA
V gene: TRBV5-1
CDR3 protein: CASSPVGGNEKLFF
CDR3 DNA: TGCGCCAGCAGCCCGGTGGGAGGCAATGAAAAACTGTTTTTT

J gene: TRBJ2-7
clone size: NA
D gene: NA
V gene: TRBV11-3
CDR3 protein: CASSLDAGWPHYEQYF
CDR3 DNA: TGTGCCAGCAGCTTAGACGCGGGCTGGCCCCACTACGAGCAGTACTTC

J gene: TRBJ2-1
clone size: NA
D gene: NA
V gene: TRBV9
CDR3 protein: CASSATTRSEQFF
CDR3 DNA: TGTGCCAGCAGCGCCACGACTAGATCTGAGCAGTTCTTC

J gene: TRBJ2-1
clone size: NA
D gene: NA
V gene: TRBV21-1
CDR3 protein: CASSEDSGSKFGWDEQFF
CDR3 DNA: TGTGCCAGCAGCGAGGATAGCGGGAGCAAGTTTGGATGGGATGAGCAGTTCTTC

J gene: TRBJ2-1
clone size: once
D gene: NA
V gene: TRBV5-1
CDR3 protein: CASRMEGNEQFF
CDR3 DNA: TGCGCCAGCAGGATGGAGGGCAATGAGCAGTTCTTC

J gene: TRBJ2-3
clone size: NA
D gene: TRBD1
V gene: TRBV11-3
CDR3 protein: CASRDSNTDTQYF
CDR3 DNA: TGTGCCAGTCGGGACAGTAATACAGATACGCAGTATTTT

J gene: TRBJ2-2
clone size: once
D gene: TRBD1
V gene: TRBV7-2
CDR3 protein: CASSPILGQGKTGELFF
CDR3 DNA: TGTGCCAGCAGCCCCATCCTGGGACAGGGTAAAACCGGGGAGCTGTTTTTT

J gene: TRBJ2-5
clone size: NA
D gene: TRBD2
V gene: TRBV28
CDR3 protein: CASRPGLAGVGETQYF
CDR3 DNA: TGTGCCAGCAGGCCGGGACTAGCGGGAGTTGGCGAGACCCAGTACTTC

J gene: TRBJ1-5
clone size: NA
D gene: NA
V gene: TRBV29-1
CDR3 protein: CSVNLRGRPQHF
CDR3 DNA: TGCAGCGTTAATCTTAGGGGGAGGCCCCAGCATTTT

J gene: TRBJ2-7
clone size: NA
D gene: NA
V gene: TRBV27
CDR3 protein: CASSPNLLAYEQYF
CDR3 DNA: TGTGCCAGCAGCCCGAACCTTCTAGCTTACGAGCAGTACTTC

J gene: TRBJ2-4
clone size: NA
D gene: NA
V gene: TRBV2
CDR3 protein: CASRGAGVEAKNIQYF
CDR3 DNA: TGTGCCAGCAGAGGGGCAGGGGTTGAGGCCAAAAACATTCAGTACTTC

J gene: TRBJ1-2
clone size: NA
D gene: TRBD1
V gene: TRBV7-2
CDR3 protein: CASQSGTAYGYTF
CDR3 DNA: TGTGCCAGCCAATCGGGGACAGCCTATGGCTACACCTTC

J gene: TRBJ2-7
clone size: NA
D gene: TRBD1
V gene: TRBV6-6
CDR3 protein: CASSLGQIYEQYF
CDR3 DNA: TGTGCCAGCAGCCTGGGACAGATCTACGAGCAGTACTTC

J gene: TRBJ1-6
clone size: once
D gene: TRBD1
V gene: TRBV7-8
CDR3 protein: CASSSPTGQTPLHF
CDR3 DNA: TGTGCCAGCAGCAGCCCGACAGGGCAGACACCCCTCCACTTT

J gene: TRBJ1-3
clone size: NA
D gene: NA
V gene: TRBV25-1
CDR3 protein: CASSELEESGAGNTIYF
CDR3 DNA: TGTGCCAGCAGTGAATTGGAAGAATCAGGGGCTGGAAACACCATATATTTT

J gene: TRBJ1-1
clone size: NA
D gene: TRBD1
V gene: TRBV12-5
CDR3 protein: CASGAGTGNTEAFF
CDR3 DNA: TGTGCTAGTGGTGCCGGGACAGGGAACACTGAAGCTTTCTTT

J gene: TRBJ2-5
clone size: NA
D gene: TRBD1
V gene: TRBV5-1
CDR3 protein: CASSLAQGRKETQYF
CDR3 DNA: TGCGCCAGCAGCTTGGCACAGGGGAGAAAAGAGACCCAGTACTTC

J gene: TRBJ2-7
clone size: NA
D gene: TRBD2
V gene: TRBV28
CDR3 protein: CASSPQSGGHSYEQYF
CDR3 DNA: TGTGCCAGCAGTCCCCAGAGCGGGGGGCACTCCTACGAGCAGTACTTC

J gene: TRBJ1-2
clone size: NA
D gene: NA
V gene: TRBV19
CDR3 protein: CASTDSAGPGGYTF
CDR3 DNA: TGTGCCAGTACCGATTCTGCAGGGCCAGGGGGCTACACCTTC

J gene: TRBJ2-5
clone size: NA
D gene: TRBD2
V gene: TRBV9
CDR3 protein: CASSPRAGAQETQYF
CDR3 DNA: TGTGCCAGCAGCCCGAGGGCGGGAGCCCAAGAGACCCAGTACTTC

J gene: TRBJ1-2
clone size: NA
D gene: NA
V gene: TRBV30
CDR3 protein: CAWRGTGLGYGYTF
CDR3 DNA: TGTGCCTGGCGCGGGACCGGGCTTGGCTATGGCTACACCTTC

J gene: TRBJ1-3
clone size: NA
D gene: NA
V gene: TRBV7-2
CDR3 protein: CASSPLSGRGGNTIYF
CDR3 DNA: TGTGCCAGCAGCCCCCTCTCCGGCCGAGGGGGAAACACCATATATTTT

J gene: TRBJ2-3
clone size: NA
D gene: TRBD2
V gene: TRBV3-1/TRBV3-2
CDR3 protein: CASSQDRSLAGRTDTQYF
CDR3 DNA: TGTGCCAGCAGCCAAGATCGGTCACTAGCGGGGCGCACAGATACGCAGTATTTT

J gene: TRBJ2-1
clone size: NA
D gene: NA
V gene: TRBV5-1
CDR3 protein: CASSREGGVYNEQFF
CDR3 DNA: TGCGCCAGCAGCCGCGAGGGCGGGGTGTACAATGAGCAGTTCTTC

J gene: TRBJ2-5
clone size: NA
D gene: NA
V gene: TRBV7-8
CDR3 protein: CASSYRAAGARETQYF
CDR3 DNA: TGTGCCAGCAGCTACCGTGCCGCGGGGGCTAGGGAGACCCAGTACTTC

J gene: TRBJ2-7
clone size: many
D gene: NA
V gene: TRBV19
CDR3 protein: CASSSVLTYEQYF
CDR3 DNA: TGTGCCAGTAGTTCAGTCCTTACCTACGAGCAGTACTTC

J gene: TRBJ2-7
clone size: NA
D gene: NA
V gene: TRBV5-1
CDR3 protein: CASSLAGVSSYEQYF
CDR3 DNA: TGCGCCAGCAGCTTGGCCGGGGTTTCGTCCTACGAGCAGTACTTC

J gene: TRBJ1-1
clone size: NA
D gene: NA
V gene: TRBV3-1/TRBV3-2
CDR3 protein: CASKGGMNTEAFF
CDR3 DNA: TGTGCCAGCAAGGGAGGCATGAACACTGAAGCTTTCTTT

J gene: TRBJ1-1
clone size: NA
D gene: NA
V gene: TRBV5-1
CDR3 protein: CASSRDSTEAFF
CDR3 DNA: TGCGCCAGCAGCCGAGACAGCACTGAAGCTTTCTTT

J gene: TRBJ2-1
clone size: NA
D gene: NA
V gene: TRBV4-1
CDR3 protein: CASSLNDQGSSYNEQFF
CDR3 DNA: TGCGCCAGCAGCCTAAATGATCAGGGGAGCTCCTACAATGAGCAGTTCTTC

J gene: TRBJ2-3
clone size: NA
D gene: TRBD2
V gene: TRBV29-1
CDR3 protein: CSVTGRASDTQYF
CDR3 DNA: TGCAGCGTCACCGGGAGGGCCTCAGATACGCAGTATTTT

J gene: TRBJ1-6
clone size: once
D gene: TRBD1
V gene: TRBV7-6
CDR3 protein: CASSLEDRANSPLHF
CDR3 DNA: TGTGCCAGCAGCTTAGAGGACAGGGCAAATTCACCCCTCCACTTT

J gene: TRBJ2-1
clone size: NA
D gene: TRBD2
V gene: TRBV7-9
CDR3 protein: CASSSRLAGDYNEQFF
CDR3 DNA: TGTGCCAGCAGCTCGCGACTAGCGGGAGACTACAATGAGCAGTTCTTC

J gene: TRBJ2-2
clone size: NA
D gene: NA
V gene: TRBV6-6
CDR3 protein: CAGSGTGELFF
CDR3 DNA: TGTGCCGGGTCAGGAACCGGGGAGCTGTTTTTT

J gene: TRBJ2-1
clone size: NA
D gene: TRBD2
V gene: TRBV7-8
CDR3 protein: CASSLMARGGSNEQFF
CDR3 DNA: TGTGCCAGCAGCTTAATGGCTCGGGGGGGATCCAATGAGCAGTTCTTC

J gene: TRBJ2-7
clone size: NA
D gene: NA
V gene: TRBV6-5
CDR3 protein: CASINQGEQYF
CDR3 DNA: TGTGCCAGTATTAACCAGGGGGAGCAGTACTTC

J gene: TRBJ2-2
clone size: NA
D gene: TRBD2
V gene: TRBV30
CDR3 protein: CAWRLAGGTGELFF
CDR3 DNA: TGTGCCTGGAGGCTAGCGGGAGGCACCGGGGAGCTGTTTTTT

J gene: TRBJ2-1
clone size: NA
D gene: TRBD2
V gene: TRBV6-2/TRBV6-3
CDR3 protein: CASSEIAGGDQEQFF
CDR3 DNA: TGTGCCAGCAGTGAGATAGCGGGCGGGGATCAGGAGCAGTTCTTC

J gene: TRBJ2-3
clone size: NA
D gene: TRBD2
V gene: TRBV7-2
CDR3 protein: CASGNSGRMSDTQYF
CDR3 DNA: TGTGCCAGCGGGAATAGCGGGAGGATGTCAGATACGCAGTATTTT

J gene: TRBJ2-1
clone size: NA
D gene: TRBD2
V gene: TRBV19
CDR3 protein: CASSINDLLAGGDEQFF
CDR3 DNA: TGTGCCAGTAGTATAAACGACCTACTAGCGGGAGGTGATGAGCAGTTCTTC

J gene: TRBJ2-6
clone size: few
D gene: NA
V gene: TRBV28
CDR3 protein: CASSPDDSSGANVLTF
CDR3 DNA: TGTGCCAGCAGTCCTGACGACAGCTCTGGGGCCAACGTCCTGACTTTC

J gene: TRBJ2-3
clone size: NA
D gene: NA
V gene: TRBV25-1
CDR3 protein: CASSEYKAVAEYTDTQYF
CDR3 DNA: TGTGCCAGCAGTGAATATAAGGCGGTAGCGGAGTACACAGATACGCAGTATTTT

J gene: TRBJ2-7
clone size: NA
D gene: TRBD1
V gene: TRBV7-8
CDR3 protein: CASSDRVSLYEQYF
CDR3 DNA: TGTGCCAGCAGCGACAGGGTATCCCTCTACGAGCAGTACTTC